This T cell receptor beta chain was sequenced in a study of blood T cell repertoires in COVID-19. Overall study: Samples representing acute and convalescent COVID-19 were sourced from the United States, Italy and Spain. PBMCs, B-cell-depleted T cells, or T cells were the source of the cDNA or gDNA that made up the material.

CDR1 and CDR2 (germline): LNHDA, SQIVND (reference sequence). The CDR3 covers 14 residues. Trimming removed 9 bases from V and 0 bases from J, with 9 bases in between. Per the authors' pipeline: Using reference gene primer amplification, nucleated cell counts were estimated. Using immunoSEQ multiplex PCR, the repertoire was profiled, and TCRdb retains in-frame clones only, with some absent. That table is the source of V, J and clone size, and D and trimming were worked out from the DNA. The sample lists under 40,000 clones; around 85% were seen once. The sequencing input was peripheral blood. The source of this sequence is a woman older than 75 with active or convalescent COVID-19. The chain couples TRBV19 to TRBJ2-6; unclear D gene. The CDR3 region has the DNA TGTGCCAGCTGTCGCGACTCTGGGGCCAACGTCCTGACTTTC. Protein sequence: CASCRDSGANVLTF. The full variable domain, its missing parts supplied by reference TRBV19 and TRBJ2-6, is DGGITQSPKYLFRKEGQNVTLSCEQNLNHDAMYWYRQDPGQGLRLIYYSQIVNDFQKGDIAEGYSVSREKKESFPLTVTSAQKNPTAFYLCASCRDSGANVLTFGAGSRLTVL.